This T cell receptor (beta chain) emerged from a study of blood T cells in healthy people across ages (dated by TCRdb to between 2014 and 2017). Background on the whole study: In model experiments, roughly one uniquely barcoded TCR beta cDNA molecule per two T cells was captured by template switching. Using deep sequencing normalized with unique cDNA molecular identifiers, the study measured how TCR beta repertoire diversity changes with age. Donors were grouped into four age groups: young (average approximately 15 years), middle-aged (approximately 41), aged (about 60) and long-lived (roughly 80). To avoid experimental bias, donors of different ages were distributed randomly across sequencing lanes. The study analyzed two additional independent replicas of 1 million unique cDNA reads from the same blood draw for two donors, one aged 18 to 29 and one aged 80 or older. Beyond this particular receptor, the publication reports: Compared with the aged group, the long-lived group had more naive CD4+ T cells, fewer expanded clones and increased TCR diversity, a pattern suggesting age selection. Conclusive comparison of naive and antigen-experienced compartments was prevented by the profiling of bulk unsorted PBMCs. As age increased, observed TCR beta diversity per million T cells dropped in a roughly linear way, and a significant reduction was already evident by age roughly 40. Estimates of total diversity based on one million sequenced T cells were considered lower bounds and underestimates. Because the CMV infection status of the donors was unknown, age-related changes in expanded clonotypes may potentially have been confounded. Observed TCR beta diversity correlated strongly with the percentage of naive T cells measured by flow cytometry.

Reading from cysteine to phenylalanine, the CDR3 counts 16 amino acids. Only the CDR3 region is kept as DNA, spanning 48 bases read in frame from base 1. Ends trimmed: V by 4 bases, J by 11 bases; bases unmatched to a gene: 12. The germline V gene encodes CDR1 LGHDT and CDR2 YNNKEL (reference sequence). Donors were about 36 systemically healthy Caucasian individuals from Russia aged roughly 6 to 90 years. Each donor gave around 9 milliliters of peripheral blood, collected into EDTA-treated Vacutainer tubes. PBMCs were isolated by Ficoll-Paque density-gradient centrifugation, with at least 6 million obtained per sample. Total RNA was extracted from PBMCs with Trizol reagent, with at least 6 micrograms obtained per sample. For every donor, flow cytometry on a PBMC aliquot measured the percentage of naive CD45RAhigh/CD27high T cells. This clonotype was observed once. Its target antigen remains unknown. The input lacks base qualities; no much larger clone sits a single base away. A solitary read yields weak support.

Library preparation employed 5' RACE. For sequencing, an Illumina HiSeq 2500 was employed. A second 7 to 11 cycle PCR used a sample-barcoded 5' primer and a J-beta primer mix. A unique molecular identifier was introduced onto each TCR beta cDNA molecule by a template-switch 5' adaptor carrying 12 random nucleotides. Each sample yielded at least 3 million CDR3-containing paired-end reads. First-strand cDNA was synthesized from all RNA with the Mint cDNA synthesis kit, primed by a TRBC-specific oligonucleotide. Following uracil-DNA glycosylase treatment, a first 18-cycle PCR with universal primers M1SS and BC2_uni_R was performed on all cDNA. From the authors' description of their analysis: Each sample was normalized by randomly selecting 1 million high-quality reads, each carrying a distinct molecular identifier. Reads with shared molecular identifiers were discarded instead of being binned into consensus sequences. MiTCR, with a Q25 quality threshold and the strictest error-elimination algorithm, was used for CDR3 identification, clonotype clustering and error correction. A nonparametric unseen species model with Euler transformation was used to estimate lower-bound total TCR beta diversity. TCRdb reanalyzed the raw reads on its own, using fastp at Q25 for trimming and MiXCR for clone calling, and kept in-frame beta chains. Each entry merges the rows of one CDR3 protein and shows their most common DNA and genes. The V and J calls and clone size come from TCRdb's table, not from the authors' own analysis. Present in this sample are around 710,000 distinct CDR3 sequences, roughly 45% of which were seen just once. The ten biggest clones cover more than 20% of the sample.

The rearranged segments are TRBV3-1 and TRBJ2-5; a stretch of 14 junction bases matches TRBD2. The sequence derives from a woman aged 55-69 years in good health. The sequencing sample was made of blood. For the CDR3, the sequence is CASSPLTSGGGNEQYF. The DNA reads TGTGCCAGCAGCCCTCTGACTAGCGGGGGGGGGAATGAGCAGTACTTC.